This T cell receptor beta chain was documented in a study of cytomegalovirus exposure and HLA in healthy donors. The PCR contained 60 Vbeta and 13 Jbeta primers. This table comes from immunoSEQ multiplex PCR, and its TCRdb copy is limited to in-frame clones, with some not included. This sample has roughly 99,000 clones, with 77% found just once. Per germline, CDR1 MGHDK and CDR2 SYGVNS. The CDR3 loop spans 14 amino acids. The V end lost 3 bases, the J end lost 6 bases, and 15 bases lay between the germline ends. A note on this clone: Its antigen is unknown.

Findings and limits, study-wide: The study labeled under 200 TCR beta chains cytomegalovirus-associated. High sensitivity and specificity were reportedly achieved when the classifier diagnosed cytomegalovirus status.

The TCR originated in a male donor in good health and CMV-seronegative. Input material: PBMCs. This chain connects TRBV25-1 to TRBJ2-7, with a possible D match to TRBD2 (6 bases). The CDR3 region is CASSEDWPRGEQYF. In DNA, the CDR3 is TGTGCCAGCAGTGAGGACTGGCCGCGGGGCGAGCAGTACTTC.